Listed below are T cell receptor beta chains from one sample, sequenced in a study of T cells after yellow fever vaccination. TCRdb fed the 5' RACE reads into MiXCR, producing one record per CDR3 protein. The sample yields some 400,000 distinct CDR3 sequences, 6.2% seen once. Specimen: PBMCs, collected 5 days after the yellow fever booster vaccination. These TCRs come from a man younger than 40 who received the YFV17D yellow fever vaccine. Each CDR3 is given with its conserved first and last residue. The D gene is left open where the match is weak. Clone size is not always given. Where it is, it says once, few, many or a class for expanded clones.

v_call	clone_size	d_call	j_call	cdr3_aa	cdr3_nt
TRBV4-2	few	TRBD2	TRBJ2-1	CASSQGTSGALTYNEQFF	TGTGCCAGCAGTCAAGGGACTAGCGGTGCCCTTACCTACAATGAGCAGTTCTTC
TRBV10-3	few	TRBD2	TRBJ2-2	CAISESISGMTGELFF	TGTGCCATCAGTGAGTCGATTAGCGGGATGACCGGGGAGCTGTTTTTT
TRBV7-3	many	TRBD1	TRBJ2-7	CASSFSGTGRAEQYF	TGTGCCAGCAGCTTCTCCGGGACAGGGAGGGCCGAGCAGTACTTC
TRBV27	few	-	TRBJ2-1	CASSGSGMYEQFF	TGTGCCAGCTCGGGATCCGGGATGTACGAGCAGTTCTTC
TRBV10-3	-	TRBD2	TRBJ2-1	CVIGGVGEQFF	TGTGTCATCGGGGGGGTAGGGGAGCAGTTCTTC
TRBV5-6	-	-	TRBJ1-1	CASTTGPKGENTEAFF	TGTGCCAGCACCACAGGACCGAAGGGAGAGAACACTGAAGCTTTCTTT
TRBV7-2	many	TRBD2	TRBJ2-1	CASRLAGVDEQFF	TGTGCCAGCCGACTAGCGGGAGTTGATGAGCAGTTCTTC
TRBV21-1	many	-	TRBJ1-1	CASSNHTGLHTEAFF	TGTGCCAGCAGCAACCATACAGGGTTACACACTGAAGCTTTCTTT
TRBV6-5	-	-	TRBJ2-5	CASSYAPSVGRVETQYF	TGTGCCAGCAGTTACGCCCCCTCGGTAGGAAGGGTAGAGACCCAGTACTTC
TRBV20-1	few	TRBD1	TRBJ2-7	CSARSRDRGNEQYF	TGCAGTGCTAGATCCCGCGACAGGGGTAACGAGCAGTACTTC
TRBV12-3/TRBV12-4	-	-	TRBJ1-1	CASSPDGLMNTEAFF	TGTGCCAGCAGTCCCGATGGACTTATGAACACTGAAGCTTTCTTT
TRBV20-1	-	-	TRBJ2-3	CSAPLGRVRTDTQYF	TGCAGTGCCCCCCTGGGGCGTGTGAGAACAGATACGCAGTATTTT
TRBV11-2	few	-	TRBJ2-7	CASSLELGRVQYF	TGTGCCAGCAGCTTAGAGCTGGGTCGGGTGCAGTACTTC
TRBV4-3	-	-	TRBJ2-3	CASSREARGDTQYF	TGCGCCAGCAGCCGCGAAGCGAGAGGGGATACGCAGTATTTT
TRBV20-1	-	TRBD2	TRBJ2-7	CCARDRTSGSLGSPYEQYF	TGCTGTGCTAGAGATAGGACTAGCGGGAGTCTCGGCAGCCCCTACGAGCAGTACTTC
TRBV7-2	many	-	TRBJ1-1	CASSLQDSEAFF	TGTGCCAGCAGCTTACAAGACAGTGAAGCTTTCTTT
TRBV24-1	-	TRBD2	TRBJ2-1	CATSGTSGIGSYNEQFF	TGTGCCACCAGTGGAACTAGCGGGATAGGGTCCTACAATGAGCAGTTCTTC
TRBV20-1	-	-	TRBJ2-3	CSAGRPDTQYF	TGCAGTGCTGGACGTCCAGATACGCAGTATTTT
TRBV29-1	-	-	TRBJ1-4	CSAQDATNEKLFF	TGCAGCGCACAGGATGCAACTAATGAAAAACTGTTTTTT
TRBV10-3	many	-	TRBJ1-1	CAIAQTNTEAFF	TGTGCCATCGCACAGACGAACACTGAAGCTTTCTTT
TRBV6-1	-	TRBD1	TRBJ1-2	CASSTHPGTAYGYTF	TGTGCCAGCAGTACACACCCCGGGACAGCCTATGGCTACACCTTC
TRBV5-5	many	-	TRBJ2-1	CASSPRQVMDNEQFF	TGTGCCAGCAGCCCCCGACAGGTTATGGACAATGAGCAGTTCTTC
TRBV20-1	few	TRBD2	TRBJ2-1	CSARRPGLARSVEQFF	TGCAGTGCTAGAAGGCCGGGACTAGCTAGGTCCGTTGAGCAGTTCTTC
TRBV14	many	-	TRBJ2-1	CASSPLGGISYNEQFF	TGTGCCAGCAGCCCCCTCGGCGGGATCTCCTACAATGAGCAGTTCTTC
TRBV15	-	-	TRBJ2-3	CATSREGSRTDTQYF	TGTGCCACCAGCAGAGAGGGGAGCCGCACAGATACGCAGTATTTT
TRBV20-1	-	-	TRBJ2-7	CSARRRASYEQYF	TGCAGTGCTAGAAGGAGGGCCTCCTACGAGCAGTACTTC
TRBV12-3/TRBV12-4	many	-	TRBJ2-5	CASSLDELRETQYF	TGTGCCAGCAGTTTAGATGAACTAAGGGAGACCCAGTACTTC
TRBV7-2	-	TRBD2	TRBJ2-3	CASSLVSGRSVADTQYF	TGTGCCAGCAGCTTAGTTAGCGGGAGGTCCGTCGCCGATACGCAGTATTTT
TRBV4-3	-	-	TRBJ1-1	CASSQEYRMNTEAFF	TGCGCCAGCAGCCAAGAGTATAGAATGAACACTGAAGCTTTCTTT
TRBV5-1	many	-	TRBJ1-2	CASSLGSATNYGYTF	TGCGCCAGCAGCCTCGGGTCAGCTACTAACTATGGCTACACCTTC
TRBV7-2	many	-	TRBJ1-2	CASSLVEGSYGYTF	TGTGCCAGCAGCTTAGTGGAGGGTAGCTATGGCTACACCTTC
TRBV7-2	-	-	TRBJ2-1	CASSPTQAYNEQFF	TGTGCCAGCAGCCCGACCCAAGCCTACAATGAGCAGTTCTTC
TRBV11-2	few	-	TRBJ2-7	CASSLERRYTHEQYF	TGTGCCAGCAGCTTAGAAAGGCGGTATACTCACGAGCAGTACTTC
TRBV20-1	-	TRBD2	TRBJ2-7	CSASPPTEPGLVFYEQYF	TGCAGTGCTAGCCCACCCACGGAGCCGGGACTAGTATTCTACGAGCAGTACTTC
TRBV20-1	-	-	TRBJ2-2	CSARDTLSPGELFF	TGCAGTGCTAGAGACACACTTAGCCCCGGGGAGCTGTTTTTT
TRBV10-3	-	-	TRBJ2-7	CATVRVGGITASYEQYF	TGTGCCACGGTCCGGGTAGGGGGGATTACAGCTTCCTACGAGCAGTACTTC
TRBV15	few	-	TRBJ2-5	CATSRGVGQGETQYF	TGTGCCACCAGCAGAGGCGTTGGGCAGGGAGAGACCCAGTACTTC
TRBV7-2	many	-	TRBJ2-7	CASSPMSGPSYEQYF	TGTGCCAGCAGCCCGATGAGTGGACCCTCCTACGAGCAGTACTTC
TRBV7-2	many	TRBD2	TRBJ2-7	CASSWGLAGEQYF	TGTGCCAGCAGCTGGGGACTAGCTGGGGAGCAGTACTTC
TRBV20-1	-	TRBD1	TRBJ2-5	CSASFFRTGIAQETQYF	TGCAGTGCTAGTTTTTTCAGGACAGGGATCGCTCAAGAGACCCAGTACTTC
TRBV20-1	few	-	TRBJ2-7	CSARFVREQYF	TGCAGTGCCAGGTTCGTACGCGAGCAGTACTTC